The T cell receptor beta chain described here comes from a study of cytomegalovirus exposure and HLA in healthy donors. The PCR contained 60 Vbeta and 13 Jbeta primers. Profiled with immunoSEQ multiplex PCR; TCRdb holds only in-frame clones, not every one. The data contain about 160,000 clones, approximately 80% of them seen just once; the ten biggest clones take up about 2.4%. Trimming took 3 bases from V and 5 from J; bases not matched to a gene: 7. This CDR3 is built from 15 residues. The germline gives CDR1 SGHDT, CDR2 YYEEEE. V and J are TRBV5-6 and TRBJ2-5; 10 bases agree with TRBD1. Sequencing input: PBMCs. This clonotype originated in a male donor in good health and CMV-seronegative. The CDR3 here is CASSWATGGGETQYF. The CDR3 DNA reads TGTGCCAGCAGCTGGGCGACAGGGGGCGGCGAGACCCAGTACTTC. Full variable domain (rest looked up from reference TRBV5-6 and TRBJ2-5): DAGVTQSPTHLIKTRGQQVTLRCSPKSGHDTVSWYQQALGQGPQFIFQYYEEEERQRGNFPDRFSGHQFPNYSSELNVNALLLGDSALYLCASSWATGGGETQYFGPGTRLLVL.